This TCR beta chain originates from a study of beta chain features in type 1 diabetes. This clone was seen more than once but under ten times. No antigen is known for it. CDR1 and CDR2 (germline): SGHRS, YFSETQ. The CDR3 length is 15 residues. J gave up 6 bases and V 3 bases, and 8 bases lay outside the gene matches. Sequenced material consisted of expressed TCRB transcripts (all of the isolated RNA was reverse transcribed). Naive, central memory and regulatory T cell samples came to a mean of roughly 3.9 million reads. Assay used: immunoSEQ multiplex PCR; TCRdb lists only in-frame clones, some missing. The table shows 450,000 to 600,000 clones, with roughly 30% occurring only once. Heparinised blood was drawn once per donor, averaging about 100 mL. Broader study findings: Cells with high TCR expression could be over-represented when cDNA is sequenced.

Sequences were obtained from naive CD4+ T cells from blood. The chain recombines TRBV5-1 with TRBJ2-1; 8 positions agree with TRBD2. This clonotype was sampled from a man aged 18 to 30 in good health. The CDR3 sequence is CASSYTSGLVNEQFF. CDR3 in DNA: TGCGCCAGCAGCTATACTAGCGGCCTCGTCAATGAGCAGTTCTTC.